These 8 T cell receptor beta chains were all obtained from the same sample, sequenced in a study of T cells in women clearing cervical HPV infection. Produced via immunoSEQ multiplex PCR; TCRdb's table is partial and in-frame only. The ten top clones account for more than 1.2%, within a sample of approximately 34,000 clones. Sequenced input: blood buffy coat. The receptor set was obtained from a woman between 18 and 69 years old with a cervical HPV16 infection that either progressed to CIN3+ or cleared (not recorded which).

Remarks on this clone: Read sequence stops 3 residues before the CDR3 end, and the germline J gene provides the missing end. The rearrangement joins TRBV11-2 to TRBJ2-4; D is possibly TRBD2 (6 bases). CDR1 is SGHAT, CDR2 FQNNGV, per germline. This CDR3 spans 11 amino acids. CDR3 DNA (partial): TGTGCCAGCAGCCAGGGACTTCTT. Translated: CASSQGLL. The complete CDR3 sequence is CASSQGLLQYF. Based on the CDR3 plus reference TRBV11-2 and TRBJ2-4, the full variable domain is EAGVAQSPRYKIIEKRQSVAFWCNPISGHATLYWYQQILGQGPKLLIQFQNNGVVDDSQLPKDRFSAERLKGVDSTLKIQPAKLEDSAVYLCASSQGLLQYFGAGTRLSVL.

Remarks on this clone: The CDR3 is cut off 3 residues early in the read; its end comes from the germline J gene. This chain links TRBV5-4 with TRBJ1-3; D is ambiguous. The CDR3 totals 16 residues. Germline values: CDR1 SGHNT, CDR2 YYREEE (reference sequence). V lost 0 bases to trimming and J lost 0 bases, with 10 bases between them. The CDR3 is CASSLGAPFSGNTIYF. The sequenced CDR3 bases are TGTGCCAGCAGCTTGGGAGCACCTTTCTCTGGAAACACC.

On this clone: The read is 3 residues too short to cover the CDR3 end, so that end is filled in from the germline J gene. This chain connects TRBV30 to TRBJ2-7, with a weak D call TRBD1 (5 bases). Germline-derived CDR1 and CDR2 are GTSNPN and SVGIG (reference sequence). The CDR3 extends over 12 amino acids. The germline V and J ends were trimmed by 3 bases and 4 bases, with 10 bases remaining between them. This CDR3 is CAWSDRDYEQYF. The CDR3 bases that were read are TGTGCCTGGAGCGACAGAGATTACGAG.

Regarding this clone: The read is 3 residues too short to cover the CDR3 end, so that end is filled in from the germline J gene. The chain uses TRBV5-4 and TRBJ2-3; D uncertain. V was shortened by 3 bases and J by 4 bases, with 15 bases between the two germline ends. This CDR3 contains 15 residues. Germline loops: CDR1 SGHNT, CDR2 YYREEE (reference sequence). The DNA read from the CDR3 is TGTGCCAGCAGCTCCGAGTATGACGGGTCAGATACG. It codes for CASSSEYDGSDT. The entire CDR3 is CASSSEYDGSDTQYF.

Points on this clone: The read halts 3 residues ahead of the CDR3 end, with the missing end drawn from the germline J gene. Different DNA sequences within this sample yield the same CDR3. The V gene is TRBV6-1, the J gene TRBJ1-2; D unclear. Germline CDR1 MNHNS, CDR2 SASEGT. The CDR3 runs to 14 residues. Trimming removed 4 bases from V and 4 bases from J, with 13 bases in between. The covered CDR3 bases are TGTGCCAGCAGTGTGGGCCAATCAACCTATGGC. This sequence encodes CASSVGQSTYG. The entire CDR3 sequence reads CASSVGQSTYGYTF.

Remarks on this clone: The read terminates 3 residues before the CDR3 end, so the remaining end is supplied by the germline J gene. The chain combines TRBV5-1 with TRBJ2-3, with 15 bases that match TRBD2. The CDR3 is made up of 18 amino acids. In germline, CDR1 is SGHRS, CDR2 YFSETQ. V lost 0 bases, J lost 2 bases, and 4 bases stayed unmatched. The covered CDR3 bases are TGCGCCAGCAGCTTGGGGACTAGCGGGGGGGGGTACACAGATACG. Translation: CASSLGTSGGGYTDT. Given in full, the CDR3 is CASSLGTSGGGYTDTQYF.

As concerns this clone: With the read ending 3 residues before the CDR3 end, the germline J gene is used to fill in that end. The chain couples TRBV5-8 to TRBJ2-7; 9 bases align to TRBD2. Trimming cost V 4 bases and J 3 bases; bases outside gene matches: 5. This CDR3 spans 14 amino acids. The germline V gene encodes CDR1 SGHTS and CDR2 YDEGEE. CDR3 protein: CASSAGGVGYEQYF. The part of the CDR3 DNA that was read is TGTGCCAGCAGCGCGGGGGGGGTGGGCTACGAG.

A word on this clone: The CDR3 goes on 3 residues after the read ends, and that part is filled in from the germline J gene. The genes are TRBV5-6 and TRBJ1-2; TRBD1 agrees at 7 bases. Germline V lookup: CDR1 SGHDT, CDR2 YYEEEE. J lost 4 bases, V lost 5 bases, and 5 bases had no gene match. The CDR3 contains 13 residues. CDR3 protein: CASSPGTAYGYTF. The sequenced part of the CDR3 DNA is TGTGCCAGCAGTCCCGGGACAGCCTATGGC.